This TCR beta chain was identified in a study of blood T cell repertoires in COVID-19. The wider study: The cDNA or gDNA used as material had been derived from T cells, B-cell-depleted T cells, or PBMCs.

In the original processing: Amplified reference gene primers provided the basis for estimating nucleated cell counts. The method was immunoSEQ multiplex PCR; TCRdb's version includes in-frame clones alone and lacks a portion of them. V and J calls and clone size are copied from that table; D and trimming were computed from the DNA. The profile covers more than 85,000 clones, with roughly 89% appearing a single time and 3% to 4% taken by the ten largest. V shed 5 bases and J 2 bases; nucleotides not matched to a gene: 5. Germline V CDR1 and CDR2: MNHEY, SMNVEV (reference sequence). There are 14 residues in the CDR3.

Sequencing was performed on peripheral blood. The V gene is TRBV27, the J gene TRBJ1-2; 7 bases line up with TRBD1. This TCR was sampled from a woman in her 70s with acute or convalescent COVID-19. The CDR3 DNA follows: TGTGCCAGCAGTCCGACACAGGGGAACTATGGCTACACCTTC. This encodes CASSPTQGNYGYTF.